These T cell receptor beta chains were read from a single sample in a study of identical twins. TCRdb recomputed calls from the 5' RACE reads with MiXCR, one row per CDR3 protein. The repertoire holds 1.5 million to 2 million distinct CDR3 sequences, with under 35% as singletons. Sequencing used cord blood. These receptors originate from a newborn girl in good health. The CDR3 runs from the conserved cysteine through the conserved F or W. D genes are given only for firm matches. Rows may omit the clone size; those that give it use once, few, many or a size class.

V: TRBV6-5
size: .
D: .
J: TRBJ1-5
CDR3: CASSKIGNQPQHF
DNA: TGTGCCAGCAGTAAGATAGGCAATCAGCCCCAGCATTTT

V: TRBV28
size: .
D: .
J: TRBJ2-7
CDR3: CASSLVGGLSSHEQYF
DNA: TGTGCCAGCAGTTTAGTAGGTGGGCTTAGCTCCCACGAGCAGTACTTC

V: TRBV6-5
size: few
D: .
J: TRBJ2-3
CDR3: CASSSSRVITDTQYF
DNA: .

V: TRBV10-3
size: many
D: TRBD1
J: TRBJ2-5
CDR3: CAIGLQGEKTQYF
DNA: TGTGCCATCGGCCTTCAGGGGGAGAAGACCCAGTACTTC

V: TRBV6-1
size: .
D: TRBD1
J: TRBJ2-5
CDR3: CASSEWGRGRQETQYF
DNA: TGTGCCAGCAGTGAATGGGGCAGGGGGCGCCAAGAGACCCAGTACTTC

V: TRBV12-3/TRBV12-4
size: .
D: .
J: TRBJ1-2
CDR3: CASSPWGARVGGYTF
DNA: TGTGCCAGCAGTCCTTGGGGGGCCCGCGTGGGGGGCTACACCTTC

V: TRBV2
size: few
D: .
J: TRBJ2-5
CDR3: CASSDYAVQETQYF
DNA: TGTGCCAGCAGTGATTATGCAGTCCAGGAGACCCAGTACTTC

V: TRBV20-1
size: .
D: .
J: TRBJ2-3
CDR3: CSAIGSAGPTDTQYF
DNA: TGCAGTGCTATTGGGAGCGCGGGGCCCACAGATACGCAGTATTTT

V: TRBV15
size: .
D: .
J: TRBJ1-2
CDR3: CATSQIQENYGYTF
DNA: TGTGCCACCAGCCAGATACAGGAGAACTATGGCTACACCTTC

V: TRBV2
size: .
D: TRBD2
J: TRBJ2-2
CDR3: CASSPGGTPRSGELFF
DNA: TGTGCCAGCAGTCCCGGGGGGACGCCTCGTTCAGGGGAGCTGTTTTTT

V: TRBV12-3/TRBV12-4
size: .
D: TRBD1
J: TRBJ1-2
CDR3: CASSRRTGLHNYGYTF
DNA: TGTGCCAGCAGCCGAAGGACAGGGCTTCATAATTATGGCTACACCTTC

V: TRBV29-1
size: few
D: .
J: TRBJ2-2
CDR3: CSVAHTGELFF
DNA: TGCAGCGTTGCACACACCGGGGAGCTGTTTTTT

V: TRBV4-2
size: .
D: .
J: TRBJ1-5
CDR3: CASSQAAGRQPQHF
DNA: TGTGCCAGCAGCCAAGCGGCAGGGCGTCAGCCCCAGCATTTT

V: TRBV5-1
size: .
D: .
J: TRBJ2-1
CDR3: CASSRPFQETQFF
DNA: TGCGCCAGCAGCCGTCCCTTTCAAGAGACCCAGTTCTTC

V: TRBV6-1
size: few
D: TRBD2
J: TRBJ2-3
CDR3: CASSVRTSGVSTDTQYF
DNA: TGTGCCAGCAGTGTTCGGACTAGCGGGGTTAGCACAGATACGCAGTATTTT

V: TRBV19
size: once
D: TRBD2
J: TRBJ2-7
CDR3: CASSVIAGAYEQYF
DNA: TGTGCCAGTAGCGTGATAGCGGGAGCCTACGAGCAGTACTTC

V: TRBV20-1
size: few
D: TRBD2
J: TRBJ2-3
CDR3: CSATVGGGSTDTQYF
DNA: TGCAGTGCTACTGTGGGGGGGGGAAGCACAGATACGCAGTATTTT

V: TRBV5-1
size: .
D: .
J: TRBJ2-1
CDR3: CASSSKPLASSYNEQFF
DNA: TGCGCCAGCAGCTCAAAGCCCCTAGCGAGCTCCTACAATGAGCAGTTCTTC

V: TRBV5-1
size: few
D: TRBD1
J: TRBJ1-2
CDR3: CASSWTGLPSNYGYTF
DNA: TGCGCCAGCAGCTGGACAGGGCTCCCTAGTAACTATGGCTACACCTTC

V: TRBV27
size: .
D: .
J: TRBJ1-1
CDR3: CASRLHGDLNTEAFF
DNA: TGTGCCAGCAGACTACATGGGGACCTGAACACTGAAGCTTTCTTT

V: TRBV2
size: .
D: TRBD1
J: TRBJ2-3
CDR3: CTRTGTDGRPDTQYF
DNA: TGTACCAGAACCGGGACAGATGGTAGGCCAGATACGCAGTATTTT

V: TRBV29-1
size: .
D: .
J: TRBJ2-1
CDR3: CSVGDRRIHYNEQFF
DNA: TGCAGCGTTGGGGATCGAAGGATTCACTACAATGAGCAGTTCTTC

V: TRBV27
size: few
D: .
J: TRBJ2-1
CDR3: CASSPGLYLYNEQFF
DNA: TGTGCCAGCAGTCCCGGACTGTATCTCTACAATGAGCAGTTCTTC

V: TRBV7-2
size: .
D: .
J: TRBJ2-7
CDR3: CASSRREPYEQYF
DNA: TGTGCCAGCAGCCGTCGCGAACCCTACGAGCAGTACTTC

V: TRBV20-1
size: .
D: .
J: TRBJ2-7
CDR3: CSASPRFEQYF
DNA: TGCAGTGCTAGTCCGCGCTTCGAGCAGTACTTC

V: TRBV12-3/TRBV12-4
size: few
D: TRBD1
J: TRBJ2-7
CDR3: CASSVRTGREQYF
DNA: TGTGCCAGCAGTGTCCGGACAGGGCGGGAGCAGTACTTC

V: TRBV20-1
size: .
D: TRBD2
J: TRBJ2-7
CDR3: CSARETSGIYEQYF
DNA: TGCAGTGCTAGAGAGACTAGCGGAATCTACGAGCAGTACTTC

V: TRBV6-1
size: .
D: .
J: TRBJ1-1
CDR3: CASSEGVTNTEAFF
DNA: TGTGCCAGCAGTGAGGGTGTGACGAACACTGAAGCTTTCTTT

V: TRBV3-1
size: .
D: TRBD2
J: TRBJ2-3
CDR3: CASRSSGLAGGPTDTQYF
DNA: TGTGCCAGCAGGTCCTCGGGTCTAGCGGGAGGGCCAACAGATACGCAGTATTTT

V: TRBV18
size: .
D: .
J: TRBJ2-7
CDR3: CASSPREGIGVYEQYF
DNA: TGTGCCAGCTCACCACGAGAAGGGATAGGGGTCTACGAGCAGTACTTC

V: TRBV27
size: .
D: TRBD2
J: TRBJ2-4
CDR3: CASSSIAGLAKNIQSF
DNA: TGTGCCAGCAGTTCGATAGCGGGCCTAGCCAAAAACATTCAGTCCTTC

V: TRBV7-9
size: many
D: TRBD1
J: TRBJ1-2
CDR3: CASRGQGFYGYTF
DNA: TGTGCCAGCAGGGGACAGGGGTTCTATGGCTACACCTTC

V: TRBV6-1
size: few
D: TRBD2
J: TRBJ2-4
CDR3: CASAGLAGVGSKNIQYF
DNA: TGTGCCAGCGCGGGACTAGCGGGAGTTGGGTCCAAAAACATTCAGTACTTC

V: TRBV4-2
size: few
D: TRBD2
J: TRBJ2-7
CDR3: CASSQDHGGAYNEQYF
DNA: TGTGCCAGCAGCCAAGATCACGGGGGGGCCTACAATGAGCAGTACTTC

V: TRBV20-1
size: .
D: TRBD1
J: TRBJ1-1
CDR3: CSATTGVGRTEAFF
DNA: TGCAGTGCTACTACAGGGGTGGGGCGCACTGAAGCTTTCTTT

V: TRBV11-2
size: .
D: TRBD1
J: TRBJ2-1
CDR3: CASRRAGTGVNEQFF
DNA: TGTGCCAGCAGGAGAGCCGGGACAGGGGTCAATGAGCAGTTCTTC

V: TRBV6-6
size: .
D: TRBD1
J: TRBJ1-5
CDR3: CASRWGQANQPQHF
DNA: TGTGCCAGCAGGTGGGGACAGGCTAATCAGCCCCAGCATTTT

V: TRBV13
size: many
D: TRBD2
J: TRBJ2-1
CDR3: CASSLAGLVARSSYNEQFF
DNA: TGTGCCAGCAGCTTAGCTGGACTAGTGGCAAGGAGCTCCTACAATGAGCAGTTCTTC

V: TRBV4-1
size: few
D: TRBD2
J: TRBJ2-1
CDR3: CASSPRLAGVLSSYNEQFF
DNA: TGCGCCAGCAGCCCTAGACTAGCGGGGGTTCTCAGCTCCTACAATGAGCAGTTCTTC

V: TRBV10-3
size: .
D: .
J: TRBJ1-1
CDR3: CAISTGTTMNTEAFF
DNA: TGTGCCATCAGTACCGGGACAACCATGAACACTGAAGCTTTCTTT

V: TRBV4-1
size: few
D: TRBD2
J: TRBJ2-1
CDR3: CASSQRGTSGTYNEQFF
DNA: TGCGCCAGCAGCCAAAGGGGCACTAGCGGGACTTACAATGAGCAGTTCTTC

V: TRBV9
size: few
D: .
J: TRBJ2-1
CDR3: CASSEVRDEQFF
DNA: TGTGCCAGCAGCGAGGTCCGTGATGAGCAGTTCTTC

V: TRBV18
size: .
D: .
J: TRBJ2-5
CDR3: CASSPHTGPSETQYF
DNA: TGTGCCAGCTCACCACACACAGGACCCTCGGAGACCCAGTACTTC

V: TRBV7-2
size: few
D: TRBD1
J: TRBJ1-5
CDR3: CASSPYLRTGDNQPQHF
DNA: TGTGCCAGCAGCCCCTACTTAAGGACAGGGGACAATCAGCCCCAGCATTTT

V: TRBV13
size: .
D: TRBD2
J: TRBJ2-1
CDR3: CASSFEASGRDNEQFF
DNA: TGTGCCAGCAGTTTTGAAGCTAGCGGGAGGGACAATGAGCAGTTCTTC

V: TRBV20-1
size: .
D: .
J: TRBJ1-4
CDR3: CSAPQTGTNEKLFF
DNA: TGCAGTGCCCCCCAAACCGGGACAAATGAAAAACTGTTTTTT

V: TRBV18
size: once
D: TRBD1
J: TRBJ1-1
CDR3: CASSPPSQGAVYTEAFF
DNA: TGTGCCAGCTCACCACCGAGCCAGGGGGCTGTTTACACTGAAGCTTTCTTT

V: TRBV27
size: .
D: TRBD2
J: TRBJ2-3
CDR3: CASSLSGTRANTQYF
DNA: TGTGCCAGCAGTTTATCCGGGACTAGGGCGAATACGCAGTATTTT

V: TRBV2
size: .
D: .
J: TRBJ2-4
CDR3: CASRRDLLLAKNIQYF
DNA: TGTGCCAGCAGGAGGGACCTCCTATTAGCCAAAAACATTCAGTACTTC

V: TRBV2
size: .
D: .
J: TRBJ2-2
CDR3: CASSERQGPNTGELFF
DNA: TGTGCCAGCAGTGAAAGGCAGGGCCCAAACACCGGGGAGCTGTTTTTT

V: TRBV5-1
size: few
D: TRBD1
J: TRBJ1-1
CDR3: CASRGTGPMNTEAFF
DNA: TGCGCCAGCAGGGGGACAGGGCCCATGAACACTGAAGCTTTCTTT

V: TRBV29-1
size: few
D: TRBD2
J: TRBJ2-3
CDR3: CSVRSGGSTDTQYF
DNA: TGCAGCGTCAGATCGGGGGGGAGCACAGATACGCAGTATTTT

V: TRBV7-7
size: .
D: .
J: TRBJ2-5
CDR3: CASSRHFQETQYF
DNA: TGTGCTAGCAGCCGACACTTCCAAGAGACCCAGTACTTC

V: TRBV7-6
size: .
D: TRBD1
J: TRBJ1-1
CDR3: CASSLSETTGSVFF
DNA: TGTGCCAGCAGCCTCAGCGAAACGACAGGGTCGGTTTTCTTT

V: TRBV10-3
size: .
D: .
J: TRBJ1-6
CDR3: CAISETPVPGSYNSPLHF
DNA: TGTGCCATCAGTGAGACACCAGTCCCCGGCTCCTATAATTCACCCCTCCACTTT

V: TRBV30
size: .
D: .
J: TRBJ2-4
CDR3: CAWSHLMTGPKNIQYF
DNA: TGTGCCTGGAGCCACCTTATGACGGGACCCAAAAACATTCAGTACTTC

V: TRBV2
size: many
D: TRBD2
J: TRBJ2-3
CDR3: CASTLGLAGTDTQYF
DNA: TGTGCCAGCACCCTCGGACTAGCGGGCACAGATACGCAGTATTTT